Listed here are 9 T cell receptor beta chains from one sample, sequenced in a study of OX40 agonist ivuxolimab in advanced cancers. The library was obtained by the immunoSEQ multiplex PCR assay. As stored in TCRdb, this immuneACCESS dataset retains in-frame rearrangements with V and J assigned. A fraction of the clones does not appear; measured against another copy, unresolved V genes explain less than half of the discrepancy, and the remainder lacks a known reason. This sample gives over 60,000 clones in total; 65% to 85% of them show up just once. The ten largest clones represent 1.5% to 2% of the sample. Sequencing used CD4+ or CD8+ T cells sorted from blood, obtained in a trial of the OX40 agonist ivuxolimab. These receptors were taken from an adult with an advanced solid tumor such as melanoma, head and neck, liver or kidney cancer.

The CDR3 protein is CASRVDNYGYTF. Written as DNA, the CDR3 is TGCGCCAGCAGGGTGGACAACTATGGCTACACCTTC. The chain has TRBV5-1 and TRBJ1-2; D unresolved. With 5 bases removed from V and 2 bases from J, the gap between germline ends came to 7 bases. CDR3 size: 12 residues. Germline lookup yields CDR1 SGHRS and CDR2 YFSETQ.

The rearrangement joins TRBV4-3 to TRBJ2-2; TRBD1 aligns across 7 bases. Trimming took 1 base from V and 7 from J; bases not matched to a gene: 3. CDR1 is LGHNA, CDR2 YSLEER, per germline. The CDR3 extends over 14 amino acids. The CDR3 sequence is CASSQGQGIGELFF. CDR3 nucleotides: TGCGCCAGCAGCCAAGGACAGGGAATCGGGGAGCTGTTTTTT.

The chain combines TRBV18 with TRBJ1-5, with D perhaps TRBD1 (5 bases). The CDR3 runs 14 residues. V was trimmed by 3 bases and J by 2 bases, leaving 8 bases between them. From germline, CDR1 is KGHSH and CDR2 LQKENI. The CDR3 DNA sequence: TGTGCCAGCTCACCCAGGGAAGGCAATCAGCCCCAGCATTTT. This codes for CASSPREGNQPQHF.

The chain recombines TRBV27 with TRBJ1-6, with D unclear. V was pared by 6 bases and J by 7 bases, with 16 bases between. CDR1 MNHEY and CDR2 SMNVEV come from the germline V gene (reference sequence). The CDR3 loop spans 15 amino acids. The CDR3 DNA follows: TGTGCCAGCAGAGACACGGGCCAACTAAATTCACCCCTCCACTTT. Amino acid sequence: CASRDTGQLNSPLHF.

The chain employs TRBV18 and TRBJ2-5, with a tentative D call TRBD2 (5 bases). Germline CDR1 is KGHSH and CDR2 is LQKENI. The CDR3 runs 13 residues. Trimming left V 8 bases short and J 4 bases short, with 14 bases between. The CDR3 sequence: CASTRGLAETQYF. CDR3 in DNA: TGTGCCAGCACCAGAGGGTTGGCAGAGACCCAGTACTTC.

The rearrangement uses TRBV7-7 and TRBJ2-1; D is unresolved. This CDR3 is built from 13 residues. The V gene lost 5 bases and the J gene lost 7 bases, with 12 bases spanning the gap. Germline V gene data show CDR1 as SSHAT and CDR2 as FNYEAQ (reference sequence). The CDR3 sequence: CASSPSPDNEQFF. The CDR3 bases are TGTGCCAGCAGCCCATCCCCGGATAATGAGCAGTTCTTC.

The genes are TRBV11-1 and TRBJ1-1, with TRBD1 matching over 7 bases. The CDR3 has 13 amino acids. Germline lookup yields CDR1 SGHAT and CDR2 FQDESV (reference sequence). Unmatched junction bases numbered 0, after V lost 1 base and J lost 4 bases. The CDR3 nucleotides read TGTGCCAGCAGCTTAGGGGACAGCACTGAAGCTTTCTTT. This translates into CASSLGDSTEAFF.

This chain uses TRBV10-3 with TRBJ2-7; weak D call: TRBD2 (5 bases). Germline loops: CDR1 ENHRY, CDR2 SYGVKD. The germline V and J ends were trimmed by 3 bases and 3 bases, with 12 bases remaining between them. The CDR3 loop spans 14 amino acids. Here the CDR3 DNA reads TGTGCCATCAGTGAATTGAGGGAATTCTACGAGCAGTACTTC. This codes for CAISELREFYEQYF.

The chain joins TRBV7-2 to TRBJ2-7; 11 nucleotides match TRBD2. CDR1 SGHTA and CDR2 FQGNSA come from the germline V gene. The CDR3 is 16 amino acids. V lost 1 base to trimming and J lost 3 bases; unmatched junction nucleotides: 5. The CDR3 spells CASSLGLAGGNYEQYF. DNA of the CDR3: TGTGCCAGCAGCTTAGGGCTAGCGGGAGGTAACTACGAGCAGTACTTC.